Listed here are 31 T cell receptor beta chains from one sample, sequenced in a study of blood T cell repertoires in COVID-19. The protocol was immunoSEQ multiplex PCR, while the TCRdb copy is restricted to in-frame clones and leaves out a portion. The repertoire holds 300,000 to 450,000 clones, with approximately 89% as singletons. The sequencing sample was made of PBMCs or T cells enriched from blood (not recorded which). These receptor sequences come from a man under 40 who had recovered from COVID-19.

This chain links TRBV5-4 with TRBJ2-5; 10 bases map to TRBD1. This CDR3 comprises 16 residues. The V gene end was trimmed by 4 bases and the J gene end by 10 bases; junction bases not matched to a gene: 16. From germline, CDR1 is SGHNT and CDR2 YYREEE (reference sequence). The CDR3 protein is CASSPQFGTGVRGQYF. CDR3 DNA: TGTGCCAGCAGCCCACAGTTTGGGACAGGGGTTCGTGGCCAGTACTTC.

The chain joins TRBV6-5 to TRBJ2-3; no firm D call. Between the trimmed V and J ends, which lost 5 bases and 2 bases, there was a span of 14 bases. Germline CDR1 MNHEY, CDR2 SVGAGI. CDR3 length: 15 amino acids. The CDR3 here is CASSPWLDDTDTQYF. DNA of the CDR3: TGTGCCAGCAGTCCCTGGCTAGATGACACAGATACGCAGTATTTT.

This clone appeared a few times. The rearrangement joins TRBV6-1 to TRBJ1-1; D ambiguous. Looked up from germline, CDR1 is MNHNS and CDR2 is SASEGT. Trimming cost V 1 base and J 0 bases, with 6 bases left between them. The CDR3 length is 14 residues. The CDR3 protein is CASSEGSMNTEAFF. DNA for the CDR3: TGTGCCAGCAGTGAAGGGAGTATGAACACTGAAGCTTTCTTT.

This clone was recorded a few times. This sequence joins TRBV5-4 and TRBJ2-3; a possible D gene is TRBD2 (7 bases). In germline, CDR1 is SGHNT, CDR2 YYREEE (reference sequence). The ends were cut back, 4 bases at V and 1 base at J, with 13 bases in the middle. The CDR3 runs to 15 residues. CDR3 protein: CASSRGGGGTDTQYF. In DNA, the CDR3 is TGTGCCAGCAGCAGGGGGGGAGGGGGCACAGATACGCAGTATTTT.

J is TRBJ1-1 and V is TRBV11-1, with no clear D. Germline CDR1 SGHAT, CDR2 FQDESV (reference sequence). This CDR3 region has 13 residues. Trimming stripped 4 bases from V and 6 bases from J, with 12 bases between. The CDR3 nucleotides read TGTGCCAGCAGCTCGGACTTATGGGCTGAAGCTTTCTTT. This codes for CASSSDLWAEAFF.

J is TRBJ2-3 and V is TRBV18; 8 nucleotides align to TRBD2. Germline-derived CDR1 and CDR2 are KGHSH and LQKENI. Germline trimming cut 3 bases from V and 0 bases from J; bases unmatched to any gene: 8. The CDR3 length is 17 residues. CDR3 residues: CASSPPGSGVSTDTQYF. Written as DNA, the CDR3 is TGTGCCAGCTCACCCCCTGGTAGCGGGGTTAGCACAGATACGCAGTATTTT.

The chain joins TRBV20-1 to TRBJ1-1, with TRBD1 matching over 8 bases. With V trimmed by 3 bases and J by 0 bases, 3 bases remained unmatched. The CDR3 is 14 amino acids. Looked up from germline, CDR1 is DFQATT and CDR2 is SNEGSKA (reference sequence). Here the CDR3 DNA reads TGCAGTGCTAGTGCCAGGGGGCTGAACACTGAAGCTTTCTTT. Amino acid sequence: CSASARGLNTEAFF.

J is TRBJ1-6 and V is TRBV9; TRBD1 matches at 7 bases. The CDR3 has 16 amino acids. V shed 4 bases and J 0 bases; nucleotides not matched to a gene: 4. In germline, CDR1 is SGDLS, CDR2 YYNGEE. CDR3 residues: CASSTGQSSYNSPLHF. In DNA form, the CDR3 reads TGTGCCAGCAGCACGGGACAGAGCTCCTATAATTCACCCCTCCACTTT.

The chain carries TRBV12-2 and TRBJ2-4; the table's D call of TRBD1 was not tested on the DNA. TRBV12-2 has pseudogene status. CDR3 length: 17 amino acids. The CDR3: CASRKRDRFIAKNIQYF. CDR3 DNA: TGTGCAAGTCGCAAAAGGGACAGGTTTATAGCCAAAAACATTCAGTACTTC.

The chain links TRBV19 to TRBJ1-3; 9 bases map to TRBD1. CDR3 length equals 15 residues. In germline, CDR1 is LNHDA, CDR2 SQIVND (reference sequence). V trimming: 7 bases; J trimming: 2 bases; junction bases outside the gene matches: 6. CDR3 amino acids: CASTQGTGPGNTIYF. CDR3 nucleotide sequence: TGTGCCAGTACCCAAGGGACAGGGCCTGGAAACACCATATATTTT.

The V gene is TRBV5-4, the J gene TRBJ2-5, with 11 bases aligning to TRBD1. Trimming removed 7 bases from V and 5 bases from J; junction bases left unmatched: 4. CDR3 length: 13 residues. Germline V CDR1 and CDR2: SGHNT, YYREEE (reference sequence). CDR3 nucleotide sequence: TGTGCCAGCCGCCGGGACAGGGGGGAGACCCAGTACTTC. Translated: CASRRDRGETQYF.

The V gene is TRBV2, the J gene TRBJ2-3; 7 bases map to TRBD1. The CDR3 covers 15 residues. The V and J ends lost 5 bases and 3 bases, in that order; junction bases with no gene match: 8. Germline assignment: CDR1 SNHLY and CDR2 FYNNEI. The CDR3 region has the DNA TGTGCCAGCAGTATGGGACAGTCATTTACAGATACGCAGTATTTT. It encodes CASSMGQSFTDTQYF.

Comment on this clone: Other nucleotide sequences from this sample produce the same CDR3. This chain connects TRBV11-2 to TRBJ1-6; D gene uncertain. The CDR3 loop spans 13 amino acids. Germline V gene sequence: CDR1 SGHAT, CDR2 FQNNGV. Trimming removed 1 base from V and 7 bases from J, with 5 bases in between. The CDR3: CASSLGQNSPLHF. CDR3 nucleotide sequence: TGTGCCAGCAGCTTAGGTCAAAATTCACCCCTCCACTTT.

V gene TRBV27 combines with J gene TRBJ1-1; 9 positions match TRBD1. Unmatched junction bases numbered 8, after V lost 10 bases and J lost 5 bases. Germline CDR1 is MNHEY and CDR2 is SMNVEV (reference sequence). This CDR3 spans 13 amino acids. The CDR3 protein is CATRGTGRTEAFF. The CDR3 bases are TGTGCCACCCGGGGGACAGGGAGAACTGAAGCTTTCTTT.

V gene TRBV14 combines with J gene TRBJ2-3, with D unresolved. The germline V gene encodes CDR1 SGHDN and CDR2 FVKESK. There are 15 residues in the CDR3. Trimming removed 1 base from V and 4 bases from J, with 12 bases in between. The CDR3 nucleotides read TGTGCCAGCAGCCAAGCTCTCCCCGGGTCAGATACGCAGTATTTT. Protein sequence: CASSQALPGSDTQYF.

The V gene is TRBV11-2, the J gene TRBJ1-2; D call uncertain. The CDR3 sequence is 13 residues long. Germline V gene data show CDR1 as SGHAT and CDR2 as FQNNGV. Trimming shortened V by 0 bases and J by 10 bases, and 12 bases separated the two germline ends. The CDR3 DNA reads TGTGCCAGCAGCTTAGAACCGGGGAGCTCCTACACCTTC. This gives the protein CASSLEPGSSYTF.

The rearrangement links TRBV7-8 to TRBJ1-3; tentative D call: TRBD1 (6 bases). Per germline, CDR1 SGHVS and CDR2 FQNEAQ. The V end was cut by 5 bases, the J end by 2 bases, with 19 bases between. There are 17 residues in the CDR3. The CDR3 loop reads CASSPFWTEVAGNTIYF. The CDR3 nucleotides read TGTGCCAGCAGCCCCTTCTGGACAGAAGTGGCTGGAAACACCATATATTTT.

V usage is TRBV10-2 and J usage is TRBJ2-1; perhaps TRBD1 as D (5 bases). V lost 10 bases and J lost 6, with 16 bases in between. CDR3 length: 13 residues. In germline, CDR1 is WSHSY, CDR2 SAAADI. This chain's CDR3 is CATAETVVNEQFF. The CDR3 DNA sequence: TGCGCCACCGCCGAGACAGTTGTCAATGAGCAGTTCTTC.

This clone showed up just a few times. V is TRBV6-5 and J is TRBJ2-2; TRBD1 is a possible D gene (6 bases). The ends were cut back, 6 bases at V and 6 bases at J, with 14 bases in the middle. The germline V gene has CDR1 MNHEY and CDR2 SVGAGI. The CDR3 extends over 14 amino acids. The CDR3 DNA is TGTGCCAGCAGCCATCCAGGGGATCCCGGGGAGCTGTTTTTT. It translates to CASSHPGDPGELFF.

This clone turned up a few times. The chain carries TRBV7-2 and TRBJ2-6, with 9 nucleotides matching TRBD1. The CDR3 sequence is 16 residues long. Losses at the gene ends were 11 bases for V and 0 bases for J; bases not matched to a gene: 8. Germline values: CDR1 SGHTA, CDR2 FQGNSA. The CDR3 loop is CASGGTGLSGANVLTF. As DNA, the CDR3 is TGTGCCTCTGGGGGGACAGGGCTCTCTGGGGCCAACGTCCTGACTTTC.

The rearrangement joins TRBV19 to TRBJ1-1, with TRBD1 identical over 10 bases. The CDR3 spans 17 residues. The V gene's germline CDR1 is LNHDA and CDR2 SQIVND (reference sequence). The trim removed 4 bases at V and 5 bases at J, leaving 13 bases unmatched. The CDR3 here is CASSKGDRGGVRTEAFF. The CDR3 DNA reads TGTGCCAGTAGTAAAGGGGACAGGGGTGGAGTGAGGACTGAAGCTTTCTTT.

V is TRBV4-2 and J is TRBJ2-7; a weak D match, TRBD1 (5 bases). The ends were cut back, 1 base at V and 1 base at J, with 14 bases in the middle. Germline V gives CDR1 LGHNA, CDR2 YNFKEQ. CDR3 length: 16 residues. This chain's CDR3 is CASSQVKGSGSYEQYF. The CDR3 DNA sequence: TGTGCCAGCAGCCAAGTAAAAGGTTCAGGGTCCTACGAGCAGTACTTC.

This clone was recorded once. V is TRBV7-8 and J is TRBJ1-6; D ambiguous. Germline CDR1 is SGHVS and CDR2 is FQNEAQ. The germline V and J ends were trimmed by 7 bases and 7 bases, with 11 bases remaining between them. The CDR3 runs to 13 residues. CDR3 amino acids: CASTYSLNSPLHF. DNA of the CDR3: TGTGCCAGCACTTACAGTTTGAATTCACCCCTCCACTTT.

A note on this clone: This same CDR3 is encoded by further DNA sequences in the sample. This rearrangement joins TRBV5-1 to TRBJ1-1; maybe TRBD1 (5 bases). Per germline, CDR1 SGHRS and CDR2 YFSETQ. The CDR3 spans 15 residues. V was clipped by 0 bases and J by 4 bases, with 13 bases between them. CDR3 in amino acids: CASSLGGGFGTEAFF. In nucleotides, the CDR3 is TGCGCCAGCAGCTTGGGGGGCGGCTTTGGCACTGAAGCTTTCTTT.

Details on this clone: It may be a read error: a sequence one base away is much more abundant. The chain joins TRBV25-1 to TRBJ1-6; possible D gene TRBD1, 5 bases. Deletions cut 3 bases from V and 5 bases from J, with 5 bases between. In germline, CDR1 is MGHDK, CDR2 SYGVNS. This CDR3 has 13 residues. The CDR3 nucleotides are TGTGCCAGCAGTGACAGGGATAATTCACCCCTCCACTTT. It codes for CASSDRDNSPLHF.

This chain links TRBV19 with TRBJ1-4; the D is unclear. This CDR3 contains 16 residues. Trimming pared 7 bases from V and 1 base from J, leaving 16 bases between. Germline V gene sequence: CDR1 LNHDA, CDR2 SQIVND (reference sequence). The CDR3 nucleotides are TGTGCCAGTAATAAAGCTTTCGAGGGAACTAATGAAAAACTGTTTTTT. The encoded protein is CASNKAFEGTNEKLFF.

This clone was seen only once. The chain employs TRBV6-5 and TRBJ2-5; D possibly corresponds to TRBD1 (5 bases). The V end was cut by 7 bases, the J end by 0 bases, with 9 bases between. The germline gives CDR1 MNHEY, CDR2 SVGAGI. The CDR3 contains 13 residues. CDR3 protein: CASKTVYQETQYF. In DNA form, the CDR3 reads TGTGCCAGCAAGACAGTTTACCAAGAGACCCAGTACTTC.

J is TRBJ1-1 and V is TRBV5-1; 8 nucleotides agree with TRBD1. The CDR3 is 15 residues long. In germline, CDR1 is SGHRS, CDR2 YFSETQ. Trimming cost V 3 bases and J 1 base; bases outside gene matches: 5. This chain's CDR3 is CASSSGQGSNTEAFF. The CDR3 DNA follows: TGCGCCAGCAGCTCCGGACAGGGATCGAACACTGAAGCTTTCTTT.

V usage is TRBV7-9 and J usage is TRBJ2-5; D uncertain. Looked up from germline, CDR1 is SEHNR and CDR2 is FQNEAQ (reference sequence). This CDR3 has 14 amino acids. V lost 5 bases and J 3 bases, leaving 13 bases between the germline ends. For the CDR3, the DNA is TGTGCCAGCAGCCCTGGCCCCAATAAAGAGACCCAGTACTTC. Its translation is CASSPGPNKETQYF.

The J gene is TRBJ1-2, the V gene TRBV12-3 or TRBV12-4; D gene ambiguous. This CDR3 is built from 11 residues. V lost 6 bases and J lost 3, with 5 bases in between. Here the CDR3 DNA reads TGTGCCAGCAGCCTATACTATGGCTACACCTTC. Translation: CASSLYYGYTF.

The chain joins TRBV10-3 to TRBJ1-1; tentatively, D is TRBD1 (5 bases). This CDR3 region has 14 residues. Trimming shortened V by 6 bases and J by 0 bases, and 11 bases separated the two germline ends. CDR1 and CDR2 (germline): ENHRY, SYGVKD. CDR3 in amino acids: CAIRGGELNTEAFF. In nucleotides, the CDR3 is TGTGCCATCAGGGGGGGAGAGCTGAACACTGAAGCTTTCTTT.